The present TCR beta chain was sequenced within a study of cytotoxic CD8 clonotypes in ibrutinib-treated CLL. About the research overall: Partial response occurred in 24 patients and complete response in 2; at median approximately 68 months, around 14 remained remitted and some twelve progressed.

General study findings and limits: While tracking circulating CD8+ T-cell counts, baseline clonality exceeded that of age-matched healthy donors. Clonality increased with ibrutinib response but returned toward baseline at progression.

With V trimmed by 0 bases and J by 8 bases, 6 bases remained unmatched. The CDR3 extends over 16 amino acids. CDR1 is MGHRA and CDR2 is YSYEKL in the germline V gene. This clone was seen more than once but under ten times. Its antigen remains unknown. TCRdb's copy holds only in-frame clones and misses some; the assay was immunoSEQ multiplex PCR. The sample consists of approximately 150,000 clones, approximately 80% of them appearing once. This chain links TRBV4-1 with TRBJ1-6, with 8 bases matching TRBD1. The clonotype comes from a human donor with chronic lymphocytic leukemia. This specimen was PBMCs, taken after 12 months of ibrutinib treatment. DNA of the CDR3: TGCGCCAGCAGCCAAGATGGGGACAGGCGTTATTCACCCCTCCACTTT. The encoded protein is CASSQDGDRRYSPLHF.